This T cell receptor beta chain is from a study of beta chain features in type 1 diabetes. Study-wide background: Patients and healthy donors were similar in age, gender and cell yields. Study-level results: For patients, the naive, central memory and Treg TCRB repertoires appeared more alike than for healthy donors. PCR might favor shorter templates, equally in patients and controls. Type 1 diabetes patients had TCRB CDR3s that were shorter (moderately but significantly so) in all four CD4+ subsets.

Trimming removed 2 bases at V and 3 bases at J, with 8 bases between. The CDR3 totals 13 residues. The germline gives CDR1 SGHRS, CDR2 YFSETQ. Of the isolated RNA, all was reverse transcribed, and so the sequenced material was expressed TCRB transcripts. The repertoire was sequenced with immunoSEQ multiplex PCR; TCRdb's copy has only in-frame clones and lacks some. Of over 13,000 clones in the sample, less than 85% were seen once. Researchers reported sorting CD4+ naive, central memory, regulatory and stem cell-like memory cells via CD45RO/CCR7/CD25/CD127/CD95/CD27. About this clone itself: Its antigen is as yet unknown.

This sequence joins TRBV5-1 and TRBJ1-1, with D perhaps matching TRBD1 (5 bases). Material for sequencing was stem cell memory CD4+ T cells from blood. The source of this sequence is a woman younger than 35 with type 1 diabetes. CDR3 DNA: TGCGCCAGCAGCTTTTCGGGGGACACTGAAGCTTTCTTT. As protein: CASSFSGDTEAFF.